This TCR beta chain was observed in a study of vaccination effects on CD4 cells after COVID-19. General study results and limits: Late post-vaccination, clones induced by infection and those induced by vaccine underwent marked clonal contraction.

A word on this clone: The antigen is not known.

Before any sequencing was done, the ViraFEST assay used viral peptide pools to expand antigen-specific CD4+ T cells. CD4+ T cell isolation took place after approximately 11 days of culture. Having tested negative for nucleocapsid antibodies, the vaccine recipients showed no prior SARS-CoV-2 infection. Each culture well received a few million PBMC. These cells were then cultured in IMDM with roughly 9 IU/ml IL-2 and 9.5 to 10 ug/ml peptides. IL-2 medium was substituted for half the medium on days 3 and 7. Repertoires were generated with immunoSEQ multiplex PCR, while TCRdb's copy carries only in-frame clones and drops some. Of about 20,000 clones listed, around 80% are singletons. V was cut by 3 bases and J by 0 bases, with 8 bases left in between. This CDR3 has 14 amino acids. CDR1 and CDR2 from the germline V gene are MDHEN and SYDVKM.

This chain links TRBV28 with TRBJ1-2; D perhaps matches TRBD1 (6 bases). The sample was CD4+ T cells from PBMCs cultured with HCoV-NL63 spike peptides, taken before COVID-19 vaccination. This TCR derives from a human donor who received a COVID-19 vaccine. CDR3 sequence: CASSLGTTNYGYTF. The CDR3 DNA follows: TGTGCCAGCAGTTTGGGGACAACTAACTATGGCTACACCTTC.